Listed below are T cell receptor beta chains from one sample, sequenced in a study of blood T cell repertoires in COVID-19. Clones were read by immunoSEQ multiplex PCR, and TCRdb kept only the in-frame ones, dropping some. The table includes hundreds of thousands of clones, 80% to 90% detected once. The sequenced material came from peripheral blood. These receptors originate from an older woman with COVID-19, enrolled during active disease. The CDR3 runs from the conserved cysteine through the conserved F or W. A D gene is named only where the DNA matches it firmly. The listing skips clone size in some rows; elsewhere it reads once, few, many or a size class.

j_call: TRBJ1-3; v_call: TRBV27; d_call: -; clone_size: -; cdr3_aa: CASSLLGTGNTIYF; cdr3_nt: TGTGCCAGCAGTTTATTAGGGACAGGAAACACCATATATTTT
j_call: TRBJ1-2; v_call: TRBV19; d_call: -; clone_size: once; cdr3_aa: CASSKSVNYGYTF; cdr3_nt: TGTGCCAGTAGTAAGTCGGTTAACTATGGCTACACCTTC
j_call: TRBJ1-2; v_call: TRBV2; d_call: -; clone_size: -; cdr3_aa: CASSDGGRYGYTF; cdr3_nt: TGTGCCAGCAGTGACGGGGGGCGATATGGCTACACCTTC
j_call: TRBJ1-5; v_call: TRBV6-6; d_call: TRBD1; clone_size: once; cdr3_aa: CASTPGGTDNQPQHF; cdr3_nt: TGTGCCAGCACCCCGGGGGGGACAGACAATCAGCCCCAGCATTTT
j_call: TRBJ1-6; v_call: TRBV7-9; d_call: TRBD1; clone_size: -; cdr3_aa: CASSLDRGLDDSPLHF; cdr3_nt: TGTGCCAGCAGCTTGGACAGGGGGCTAGATGATTCACCCCTCCACTTT
j_call: TRBJ2-7; v_call: TRBV5-1; d_call: -; clone_size: -; cdr3_aa: CASKEGTIHSYEQYF; cdr3_nt: TGCGCCAGCAAAGAGGGGACAATCCATTCCTACGAGCAGTACTTC
j_call: TRBJ1-1; v_call: TRBV5-1; d_call: -; clone_size: -; cdr3_aa: CASNSARGTEAFF; cdr3_nt: TGCGCCAGCAACTCTGCGCGAGGCACTGAAGCTTTCTTT
j_call: TRBJ2-7; v_call: TRBV30; d_call: -; clone_size: -; cdr3_aa: CAWKLAGAFLDEQYF; cdr3_nt: TGTGCCTGGAAGTTGGCAGGGGCCTTTCTAGACGAGCAGTACTTC
j_call: TRBJ1-3; v_call: TRBV12-3/TRBV12-4; d_call: TRBD1; clone_size: -; cdr3_aa: CASSLTGLNTIYF; cdr3_nt: TGTGCCAGCAGTTTGACAGGGTTAAACACCATATATTTT
j_call: TRBJ1-2; v_call: TRBV20-1; d_call: -; clone_size: -; cdr3_aa: CSANADYGYTF; cdr3_nt: TGCAGTGCCAACGCGGACTATGGCTACACCTTC
j_call: TRBJ1-2; v_call: TRBV29-1; d_call: -; clone_size: -; cdr3_aa: CSVVLTGIGYTF; cdr3_nt: TGCAGCGTTGTACTTACAGGGATAGGCTACACCTTC
j_call: TRBJ1-3; v_call: TRBV18; d_call: TRBD1; clone_size: -; cdr3_aa: CASSPRPGQVDSGNTIYF; cdr3_nt: TGTGCCAGCTCACCAAGACCGGGACAGGTGGACTCTGGAAACACCATATATTTT
j_call: TRBJ2-1; v_call: TRBV7-9; d_call: -; clone_size: -; cdr3_aa: CASSQTLGSIVYEQFF; cdr3_nt: TGTGCCAGCAGCCAAACGCTCGGGTCCATAGTCTATGAGCAGTTCTTC
j_call: TRBJ1-4; v_call: TRBV5-1; d_call: TRBD1; clone_size: -; cdr3_aa: CASSLLGQGDEKLFF; cdr3_nt: TGCGCCAGCAGCCTACTCGGACAGGGAGATGAAAAACTGTTTTTT
j_call: TRBJ1-4; v_call: TRBV4-2; d_call: -; clone_size: -; cdr3_aa: CASSQGLAANEKLFF; cdr3_nt: TGTGCCAGCAGCCAAGGACTAGCGGCTAATGAAAAACTGTTTTTT
j_call: TRBJ2-7; v_call: TRBV6-5; d_call: -; clone_size: -; cdr3_aa: CASRDTGSTYEQYF; cdr3_nt: TGTGCCAGCAGGGACACCGGGTCCACCTACGAGCAGTACTTC
j_call: TRBJ1-2; v_call: TRBV4-2; d_call: -; clone_size: once; cdr3_aa: CASSQEARFRGYGYTF; cdr3_nt: TGTGCCAGCAGCCAAGAAGCTCGCTTTAGGGGCTATGGCTACACCTTC
j_call: TRBJ1-5; v_call: TRBV6-5; d_call: -; clone_size: -; cdr3_aa: CASSPWRSNQPQHF; cdr3_nt: TGTGCCAGCAGCCCATGGAGATCCAATCAGCCCCAGCATTTT
j_call: TRBJ1-2; v_call: TRBV7-2; d_call: TRBD1; clone_size: -; cdr3_aa: CASSLPGTGGNGYTF; cdr3_nt: TGTGCCAGCAGCTTGCCCGGGACAGGGGGAAATGGCTACACCTTC
j_call: TRBJ2-6; v_call: TRBV15; d_call: TRBD1; clone_size: -; cdr3_aa: CATSRGQGTGANVLTF; cdr3_nt: TGTGCCACCAGCAGAGGACAGGGGACTGGGGCCAACGTCCTGACTTTC
j_call: TRBJ2-3; v_call: TRBV11-1; d_call: TRBD1; clone_size: -; cdr3_aa: CASSRRTGSTDTQYF; cdr3_nt: TGTGCCAGCAGTCGAAGGACAGGAAGCACAGATACGCAGTATTTT
j_call: TRBJ2-2; v_call: TRBV9; d_call: TRBD2; clone_size: -; cdr3_aa: CASSPLAGGRTGELFF; cdr3_nt: TGTGCCAGCAGCCCACTAGCGGGGGGGCGCACCGGGGAGCTGTTTTTT
j_call: TRBJ1-4; v_call: TRBV18; d_call: -; clone_size: -; cdr3_aa: CASSRSINEKLFF; cdr3_nt: TGTGCCAGCTCAAGGAGCATTAATGAAAAACTGTTTTTT
j_call: TRBJ2-1; v_call: TRBV5-4; d_call: TRBD2; clone_size: -; cdr3_aa: CASSRRGGDNEQFF; cdr3_nt: TGTGCCAGCAGCCGGCGGGGGGGAGACAATGAGCAGTTCTTC
j_call: TRBJ1-1; v_call: TRBV9; d_call: TRBD1; clone_size: -; cdr3_aa: CASSGSGGTEAFF; cdr3_nt: TGTGCCAGCAGCGGCTCAGGGGGCACTGAAGCTTTCTTT
j_call: TRBJ2-3; v_call: TRBV15; d_call: -; clone_size: -; cdr3_aa: CATSRTRDSTDTQYF; cdr3_nt: TGTGCCACCAGCCGAACCAGGGATAGCACAGATACGCAGTATTTT
j_call: TRBJ1-6; v_call: TRBV10-1; d_call: -; clone_size: -; cdr3_aa: CASSDRGSGSPLHF; cdr3_nt: TGCGCCAGCAGTGATAGAGGGAGCGGATCACCCCTCCACTTT
j_call: TRBJ2-5; v_call: TRBV7-8; d_call: TRBD2; clone_size: -; cdr3_aa: CASSPRDYPYQETQYF; cdr3_nt: TGTGCCAGCAGCCCCCGGGACTACCCGTACCAAGAGACCCAGTACTTC
j_call: TRBJ2-6; v_call: TRBV19; d_call: -; clone_size: -; cdr3_aa: CASRSLASGANVLTF; cdr3_nt: TGTGCCAGTAGATCATTGGCCTCTGGGGCCAACGTCCTGACTTTC
j_call: TRBJ2-3; v_call: TRBV11-3; d_call: TRBD2; clone_size: -; cdr3_aa: CASSLRGTSGGFTDTQYF; cdr3_nt: TGTGCCAGCAGCTTAAGAGGGACTAGCGGGGGGTTCACAGATACGCAGTATTTT
j_call: TRBJ2-7; v_call: TRBV18; d_call: -; clone_size: -; cdr3_aa: CASSLQDTHYEQYF; cdr3_nt: TGTGCCAGCTCCCTTCAGGACACACACTACGAGCAGTACTTC
j_call: TRBJ1-1; v_call: TRBV12-5; d_call: TRBD1; clone_size: -; cdr3_aa: CASGSDRGAAFF; cdr3_nt: TGTGCTAGTGGCTCGGACAGGGGGGCCGCTTTCTTT
j_call: TRBJ1-4; v_call: TRBV7-9; d_call: -; clone_size: -; cdr3_aa: CASSFHPAGDAYEKLFF; cdr3_nt: TGTGCCAGCAGCTTCCACCCAGCGGGGGATGCTTATGAAAAACTGTTTTTT
j_call: TRBJ1-1; v_call: TRBV6-1; d_call: -; clone_size: -; cdr3_aa: CASSESGQITEAFF; cdr3_nt: TGTGCCAGCAGTGAATCGGGACAAATCACTGAAGCTTTCTTT
j_call: TRBJ1-5; v_call: TRBV28; d_call: -; clone_size: -; cdr3_aa: CASLDSNQPQHF; cdr3_nt: TGTGCCAGCTTAGATAGCAATCAGCCCCAGCATTTT
j_call: TRBJ2-1; v_call: TRBV19; d_call: -; clone_size: -; cdr3_aa: CASSLQFIYNEQFF; cdr3_nt: TGTGCCAGTAGTCTACAGTTTATTTACAATGAGCAGTTCTTC
j_call: TRBJ2-3; v_call: TRBV7-2; d_call: -; clone_size: -; cdr3_aa: CASSLEPGPRGTQYF; cdr3_nt: TGTGCCAGCAGCTTAGAACCGGGGCCGCGGGGTACGCAGTATTTT
j_call: TRBJ1-1; v_call: TRBV5-3; d_call: -; clone_size: -; cdr3_aa: CARSLNRQTPNTEAFF; cdr3_nt: TGTGCCAGAAGCCTAAACAGGCAAACCCCGAACACTGAAGCTTTCTTT
j_call: TRBJ2-5; v_call: TRBV6-4; d_call: TRBD2; clone_size: -; cdr3_aa: CASSNSGGRGETQYF; cdr3_nt: TGTGCCAGCAGTAACAGCGGGGGCCGGGGGGAGACCCAGTACTTC
j_call: TRBJ2-2; v_call: TRBV5-1; d_call: -; clone_size: -; cdr3_aa: CASSLADTNTGELFF; cdr3_nt: TGCGCCAGCAGCTTGGCGGACACCAACACCGGGGAGCTGTTTTTT